This entry concerns a single TCR beta chain. These data come from a study of blood T cell repertoires in COVID-19. On the study more broadly: Italy, Spain and the United States were the sources of the convalescent and acute COVID-19 samples.

The J segment lost 4 bases and the V segment lost 4 bases, leaving 7 bases of the junction unmatched. The CDR3 is 15 amino acids. The V gene's germline CDR1 is LNHDA and CDR2 SQIVND (reference sequence). Method: immunoSEQ multiplex PCR; TCRdb's copy keeps in-frame clones and lacks some. The sample includes about 55,000 clones, under 85% seen only once; the top ten take around 2%. The gene calls are TRBV19 and TRBJ2-1; 7 positions match TRBD1. Material for sequencing was peripheral blood. This TCR came from a woman aged 55 to 70 with acute or convalescent COVID-19. The CDR3 nucleotides are TGTGCCAGTAGTAAGGGCGAGGGGGCATACAATGAGCAGTTCTTC. Its protein is CASSKGEGAYNEQFF.